The entry that follows covers one T cell receptor beta chain sequence. Sequencing was performed with immunoSEQ multiplex PCR; in TCRdb, only in-frame clones are kept and a portion is missing. The sample includes hundreds of thousands of clones, around nine tenths of them seen just once. This sample is part of a study of blood T cell repertoires in COVID-19. This receptor was obtained from a woman in her thirties or forties who had recovered from COVID-19. Sample: peripheral blood.

The CDR3 bases are TGCAGCGTTGAAGCGTCAGGGTGGATGAACACTGAAGCTTTCTTT. Residues: CSVEASGWMNTEAFF. The chain joins TRBV29-1 to TRBJ1-1; D is perhaps TRBD1 (5 bases). CDR3 length equals 15 residues. Trimming removed 1 base from V and 0 bases from J, with 12 bases in between. CDR1 SQVTM and CDR2 ANQGSEA come from the germline V gene.